This record looks at one T cell receptor beta chain sequence and its context. Its specificity is not known. Generated by immunoSEQ multiplex PCR, the TCRdb table keeps only in-frame clones and is missing some. The sample records a few million clones, around 90% being singletons. V lost 5 bases and J 6 bases, leaving 13 bases between the germline ends. This CDR3 is 13 amino acids long. Germline loops: CDR1 MNHNS, CDR2 SASEGT. The data originate from a study of shared clonotypes between healthy human individuals. Study outcomes and limitations: Represented genetic and exposure-history diversity was restricted by having few donors. All-four-donor shared clonotypes had higher generation probabilities than non-shared clonotypes did.

The TCR originated in a man aged 18 to 30 in good health. The chain recombines TRBV6-1 with TRBJ2-5; tentative D call: TRBD1 (6 bases). Sequencing used naive CD4+ T cells sorted from blood. Subset noted: CD45RA+ positively selected. The CDR3 coding sequence is TGTGCCAGCAGTAGGGCAGGGGAAAAGACCCAGTACTTC. It specifies CASSRAGEKTQYF.